This T cell receptor (beta chain) appears in the sequencing data of a study of T cells in Graves' hyperthyroidism and ophthalmopathy. Study-wide results and caveats: Blood also showed most of the thyroid clonotypes that were expanded above 0.001.

Concerning this clonotype itself: What it recognizes is unknown.

This CDR3 comprises 13 residues. In germline, CDR1 is MNHEY, CDR2 SVGEGT. Deletions cut 5 bases from V and 9 bases from J, with 14 bases between. TCR beta CDR3 sequences were amplified from RNA transcripts. First-round RT-PCR of the TCR CDR3 relied on the HTBI primer set. TCRdb re-called the multiplex PCR reads through MiXCR, storing one row per CDR3 protein. The data hold about 610,000 distinct CDR3 sequences, with over 12% observed a single time. Ophthalmopathy in the patients scored at least 3 on Clinical Activity Score and at least 4 on NOSPECS grade, lasting under 3 months. A patient was excluded if there was uncontrolled infection, other autoimmune disease, pregnancy or lactation. This sample holds PBMCs from about 10 ml fresh peripheral blood.

This clonotype was obtained from a woman between 35 and 50 years old with Graves' ophthalmopathy. This chain links TRBV6-2 or TRBV6-3 with TRBJ2-4; D may be TRBD2 (6 bases). Sequencing was performed on blood. CDR3 bases: TGTGCCAGCAGTGGGGACTGGTCGGGCATTCAGTACTTC. Amino acids: CASSGDWSGIQYF.